This T cell receptor beta chain was documented in a study of T cells in Graves' hyperthyroidism and ophthalmopathy. This clonotype has just a few counts. This CDR3 is built from 15 residues. V lost 5 bases, J lost 0 bases, and 11 bases lay in between. Germline V gene data show CDR1 as SGHRS and CDR2 as YFSETQ. Hyperthyroidism of Graves' type that showed no ophthalmopathy progression within 18 months was stable. Patients between 18 and 65 years old had hyperthyroidism, newly diagnosed and lasting under 2 months. Diagnosis relied on clinical symptoms, serum thyroxine and TRAb, thyroid ultrasound and orbital computed tomography. Using around 10 ml of fresh peripheral blood, PBMCs were prepared. Amplification targeted TCR beta CDR3 regions from RNA transcripts. The HTBI primer set served for first-round RT-PCR of the TCR CDR3. TCRdb called the multiplex PCR reads again in MiXCR, with one record for every CDR3 protein. There are 480,000 or so distinct CDR3 sequences in the sample; approximately 15% occur only once, and roughly 17% lies in the top ten.

This chain links TRBV5-1 with TRBJ1-4; the D is unclear. What was sequenced was blood. This sequence was found in a woman aged 18 to 35 with Graves' hyperthyroidism. CDR3 loop: CASRLGSATNEKLFF. The CDR3 nucleotides read TGCGCCAGCAGACTGGGGAGTGCAACTAATGAAAAACTGTTTTTT.